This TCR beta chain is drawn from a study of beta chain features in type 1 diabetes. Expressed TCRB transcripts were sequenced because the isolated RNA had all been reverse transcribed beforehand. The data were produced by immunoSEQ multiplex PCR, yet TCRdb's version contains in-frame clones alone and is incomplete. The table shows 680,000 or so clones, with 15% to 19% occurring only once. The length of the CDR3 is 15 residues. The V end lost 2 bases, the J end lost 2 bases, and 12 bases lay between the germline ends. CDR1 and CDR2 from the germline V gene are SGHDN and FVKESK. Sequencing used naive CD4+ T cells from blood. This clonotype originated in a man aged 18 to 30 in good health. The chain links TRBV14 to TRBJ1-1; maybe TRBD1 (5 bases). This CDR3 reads CASSQLGRGNTEAFF. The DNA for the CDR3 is TGTGCCAGCAGCCAACTTGGGAGGGGTAACACTGAAGCTTTCTTT.